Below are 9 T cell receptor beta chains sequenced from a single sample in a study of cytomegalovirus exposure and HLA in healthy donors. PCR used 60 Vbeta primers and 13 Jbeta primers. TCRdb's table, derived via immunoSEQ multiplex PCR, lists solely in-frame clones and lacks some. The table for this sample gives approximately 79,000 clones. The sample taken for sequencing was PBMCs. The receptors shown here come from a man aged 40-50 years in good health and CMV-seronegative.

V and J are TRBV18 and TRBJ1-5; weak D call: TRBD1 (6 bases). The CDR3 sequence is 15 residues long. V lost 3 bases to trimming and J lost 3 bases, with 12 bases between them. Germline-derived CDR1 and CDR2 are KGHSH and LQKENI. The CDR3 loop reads CASSPTGQFNQPQHF. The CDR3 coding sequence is TGTGCCAGCTCACCCACCGGACAGTTCAATCAGCCCCAGCATTTT.

The CDR3 DNA sequence: TGTGCCAGCAGCCGAGCGGGCACAGATACGCAGTATTTT. Protein product: CASSRAGTDTQYF. V and J are TRBV7-8 and TRBJ2-3, with a weak D call TRBD2 (5 bases). CDR1 is SGHVS and CDR2 is FQNEAQ in the germline V gene. Trimming pared 5 bases from V and 1 base from J, leaving 7 bases between. The CDR3 has 13 amino acids.

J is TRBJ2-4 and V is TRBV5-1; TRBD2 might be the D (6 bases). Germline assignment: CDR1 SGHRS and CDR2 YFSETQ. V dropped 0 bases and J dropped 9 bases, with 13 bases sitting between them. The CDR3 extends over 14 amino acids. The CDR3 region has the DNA TGCGCCAGCAGCTTGGAGGGCCGCGGGACCATTCAGTACTTC. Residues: CASSLEGRGTIQYF. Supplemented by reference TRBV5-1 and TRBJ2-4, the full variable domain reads KAGVTQTPRYLIKTRGQQVTLSCSPISGHRSVSWYQQTPGQGLQFLFEYFSETQRNKGNFPGRFSGRQFSNSRSEMNVSTLELGDSALYLCASSLEGRGTIQYFGAGTRLSVL.

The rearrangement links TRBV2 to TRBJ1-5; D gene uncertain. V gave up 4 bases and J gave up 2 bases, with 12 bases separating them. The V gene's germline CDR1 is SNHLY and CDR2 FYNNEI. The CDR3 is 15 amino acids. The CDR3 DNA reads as TGTGCCAGCAGTGCGGAGGTTGGGGGCAATCAGCCCCAGCATTTT. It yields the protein CASSAEVGGNQPQHF.

CDR3 residues: CASSQDLAGVSGNEQFF. CDR3 in DNA: TGTGCCAGCAGCCAAGATCTAGCGGGAGTGAGTGGTAATGAGCAGTTCTTC. V gene TRBV14 combines with J gene TRBJ2-1; 10 bases match TRBD2. J was trimmed by 7 bases and V by 0 bases; bases with no gene match: 9. The CDR3 is 17 residues long. The germline V gene encodes CDR1 SGHDN and CDR2 FVKESK.

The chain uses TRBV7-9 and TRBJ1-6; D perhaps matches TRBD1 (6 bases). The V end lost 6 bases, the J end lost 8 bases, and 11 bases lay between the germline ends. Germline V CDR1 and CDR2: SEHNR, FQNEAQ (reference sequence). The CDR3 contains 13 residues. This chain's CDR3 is CASSTGTHSPLHF. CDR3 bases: TGTGCCAGCAGTACCGGGACACATTCACCCCTCCACTTT.

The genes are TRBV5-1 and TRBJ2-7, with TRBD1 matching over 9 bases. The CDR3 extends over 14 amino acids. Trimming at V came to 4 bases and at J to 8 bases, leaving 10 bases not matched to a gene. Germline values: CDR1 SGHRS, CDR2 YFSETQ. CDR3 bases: TGCGCCAGCAGCCCCGGACAGGGGCGAGGTCAGCAGTACTTC. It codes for CASSPGQGRGQQYF.

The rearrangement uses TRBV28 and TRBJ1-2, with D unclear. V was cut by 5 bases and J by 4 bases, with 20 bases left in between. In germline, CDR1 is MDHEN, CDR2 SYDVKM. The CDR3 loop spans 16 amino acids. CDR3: CASSTATPGSGYGYTF. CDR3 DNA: TGTGCCAGCAGTACCGCTACTCCTGGGTCAGGCTATGGCTACACCTTC.

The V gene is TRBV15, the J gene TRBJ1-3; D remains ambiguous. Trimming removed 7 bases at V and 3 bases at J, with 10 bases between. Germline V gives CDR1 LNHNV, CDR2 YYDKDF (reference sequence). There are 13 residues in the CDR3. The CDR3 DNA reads TGTGCCACCAAGGGAGAGATTGGAAACACCATATATTTT. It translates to CATKGEIGNTIYF.